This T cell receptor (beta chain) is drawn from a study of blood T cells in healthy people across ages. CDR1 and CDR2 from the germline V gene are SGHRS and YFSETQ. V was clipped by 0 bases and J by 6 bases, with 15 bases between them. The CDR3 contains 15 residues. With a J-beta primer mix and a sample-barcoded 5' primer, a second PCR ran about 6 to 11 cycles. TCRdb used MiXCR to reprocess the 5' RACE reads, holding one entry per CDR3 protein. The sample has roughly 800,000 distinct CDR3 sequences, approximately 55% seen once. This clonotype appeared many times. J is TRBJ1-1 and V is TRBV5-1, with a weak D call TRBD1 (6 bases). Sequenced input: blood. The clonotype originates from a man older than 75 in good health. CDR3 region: CASSLDGRGISEAFF. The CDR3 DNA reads TGCGCCAGCAGCTTGGATGGCAGGGGAATTTCTGAAGCTTTCTTT.